One TCR beta chain is described in this entry. Study processing details: Estimated nucleated cell counts came from reference gene primer amplification. Sequencing was performed with immunoSEQ multiplex PCR; in TCRdb, only in-frame clones are kept and a portion is missing. V and J calls and clone size are copied from that table; D and trimming were computed from the DNA. The sample includes 45,000 to 70,000 clones, around 70% of them seen just once. The CDR3 loop spans 13 amino acids. V lost 4 bases, J lost 6 bases, and 11 bases lay in between. Germline V gene lookup returns CDR1 KGHDR and CDR2 SFDVKD. This sample was taken from a study of blood T cell repertoires in COVID-19. Overall study context: Italy, Spain and the United States were the sources of the convalescent and acute COVID-19 samples. PBMCs, B-cell-depleted T cells, or T cells provided the cDNA or gDNA that made up the material.

The source material was peripheral blood. The origin of this receptor is a woman between 50 and 59 years old with active or convalescent COVID-19. The chain is built from TRBV24-1 and TRBJ2-5, with TRBD1 as a possible D gene (6 bases). The CDR3 DNA follows: TGTGCCACCAGTGAGGCAGGGGAACAGACCCAGTACTTC. Protein product: CATSEAGEQTQYF.